This TCR beta chain was identified in a study of PD-1 blockade in classical Hodgkin lymphoma. Clones were read by immunoSEQ multiplex PCR, and TCRdb kept only the in-frame ones, dropping some. The sample holds 30,000 or so clones, about 88% seen once. This CDR3 is built from 15 residues. The ends were cut back, 8 bases at V and 0 bases at J, with 17 bases in the middle. Germline V CDR1 and CDR2: MDHEN, SYDVKM. Time point meaning: cycle 4 day 1 (C4D1), after less than 7 weeks of nivolumab. All the patients suffered relapse after autologous stem cell transplantation, and brentuximab vedotin exposure differed. Isolation of CD4+ T cells from thawed PBMCs was performed by magnetic negative selection.

The specimen was CD4+ T cells from blood, collected before the fourth cycle of nivolumab. This TCR was sampled from a human donor with classical Hodgkin lymphoma. V and J are TRBV28 and TRBJ2-7; a possible D gene is TRBD1 (6 bases). The CDR3 sequence: CASLTGTPSSYEQYF. CDR3 nucleotides: TGTGCCAGCCTGACCGGGACACCTAGCTCCTACGAGCAGTACTTC. Looking up the rest from reference TRBV28 and TRBJ2-7 gives the full variable domain: DVKVTQSSRYLVKRTGEKVFLECVQDMDHENMFWYRQDPGLGLRLIYFSYDVKMKEKGDIPEGYSVSREKKERFSLILESASTNQTSMYLCASLTGTPSSYEQYFGPGTRLTVT.